This T cell receptor (beta chain) was retrieved from a study of blood T cell repertoires in COVID-19 (dated by TCRdb to 2018 to 2020). At the level of the whole study: Samples from collaborators originated in the United States, Italy and Spain and spanned both the acute and convalescent phases of COVID-19. The prospective study material was composed of cDNA or gDNA derived from T cells, B-cell-depleted T cells, or PBMCs. The dataset comprised deeply sampled blood TCRbeta repertoires from subjects exposed to, actively infected with, or recovered from COVID-19. The repertoires were released in a freely available public database meant as a resource for research on the immune response to SARS-CoV-2. The samples were drawn from the first 160 participants of the ongoing ImmuneRACE study and from more than 1,000 subjects provided by 6 global collaborators. A de-identified subject ID, COVID-19 status, age in years and sex were almost always included in the sample metadata. Where HLA class I and class II types were available, the types were taken from metadata supplied by the sample provider, not from assay-based typing. General findings and caveats noted by the study authors: Clinical and demographic metadata were provided uncurated, with the amount varying by source and participant.

A word on this clone: It has no known antigen specificity. No base-level quality is on record; no much larger clone is a single base apart.

In the prospective study, participants were 18 to 89 years old, resided in under 30 geographic areas of the United States, and were enrolled through a virtual design. In the prospective study, cohorts were assigned on the basis of participant-reported clinical history obtained from a screening survey and a study questionnaire. For ImmuneRACE Cohort 3, a participant was defined as recovered based on two consecutive negative NP/OP PCR tests, clearance by a healthcare professional, or resolution of symptoms. Each participant in the prospective study had whole blood, serum and a nasopharyngeal or oropharyngeal swab collected by mobile phlebotomists. Participants in the prospective study had the option to provide additional blood draws and questionnaires over a 2-month period. Prospective study blood samples were shipped either frozen or at room temperature before DNA extraction. TCRbeta CDR3 regions were amplified from genomic DNA by means of the immunoSEQ Assay, a bias-controlled multiplex PCR. Processing in the source paper ran as follows. The number of nucleated cells in each sample was estimated from the amplification of reference gene primers within the assay. To quantify the absolute abundance of each unique TCRbeta CDR3 rearrangement, sequence reads were collapsed and filtered. Productive Simpson clonality was computed per sample as the square root of Simpson's diversity index over productive rearrangements. The source is immuneACCESS, and TCRdb retained only in-frame sequences with V and J called. Part of the clones is not carried over; for the studies checked, unresolved V genes explain less than half of this, and the remainder is unexplained. V and J calls and clone size are given by that table; D and trimming were obtained from the DNA. Across this sample there are approximately 240,000 clones, with about nine tenths seen only once. The ten biggest clones cover around 1.8% of the sample.

This receptor was obtained from a woman aged 18-29 years who had recovered from COVID-19. The sequencing sample was made of PBMCs or T cells enriched from blood (not recorded which).

The CDR3 amino acid sequence is: CASSRTGVEQYF. The DNA sequence is given as TGTGCCAGCAGTCGGACAGGTGTCGAGCAGTACTTC. The receptor chain draws on TRBV27 and TRBJ2-7, and 7 junction bases match TRBD1. From its cysteine to its phenylalanine, the CDR3 spans 12 amino acids. Only CDR3 DNA is held: 36 bases, read in frame from base 1. V ends up 5 bases short and J 6 bases short, with an unmatched junction base count of 4. According to the germline V gene (reference sequence), CDR1 reads MNHEY and CDR2 reads SMNVEV.